Listed here are 26 T cell receptor beta chains from one sample, sequenced in a study of chronic HIV infection and antiretroviral therapy. TCRdb reprocessed the 5' RACE reads via MiXCR and lists one record per CDR3 protein. The sample has 45,000 to 60,000 distinct CDR3 sequences, about 18% seen once. The sequenced material came from peripheral blood. The receptors come from an adult who had HIV and had not received antiretroviral therapy, or was an uninfected healthy control (not recorded which).

This clonotype was seen more than once but under ten times. The chain carries TRBV28 and TRBJ1-4, with TRBD1 matching over 7 bases. Germline lookup yields CDR1 MDHEN and CDR2 SYDVKM. The CDR3 runs to 15 residues. The trim removed 2 bases at V and 10 bases at J, leaving 10 bases unmatched. CDR3 sequence: CASSLPTRRGGKLFF. CDR3 DNA: TGTGCCAGCAGTTTACCAACCCGCAGGGGGGGAAAACTGTTTTTT.

This clonotype was counted at least ten times. V usage is TRBV29-1 and J usage is TRBJ2-7; 15 nucleotides align to TRBD2. Looked up from germline, CDR1 is SQVTM and CDR2 is ANQGSEA. Trimming removed 7 bases from V and 4 bases from J; junction bases left unmatched: 8. CDR3 length equals 15 residues. The CDR3 protein is CSARTSGRVRYEQYF. The DNA of the CDR3 is TGCAGCGCCCGGACTAGCGGGAGGGTAAGATACGAGCAGTACTTC.

For this clonotype: Its ends do not fully match the called genes, so a read error is possible. The chain joins TRBV7-9 to TRBJ2-3, with TRBD1 matching 11 bases. Per the germline V gene, CDR1 is SEHNR and CDR2 is FQNEAQ (reference sequence). CDR3 length: 11 amino acids. The DNA for the CDR3 is TGTGCCAGCAGGGCCGGGACAGGGGGGAATTTT. Its translation is CASRAGTGGNF.

The chain recombines TRBV20-1 with TRBJ1-5; D gene unclear. The germline V and J ends were trimmed by 6 bases and 0 bases, with 12 bases remaining between them. Germline loops: CDR1 DFQATT, CDR2 SNEGSKA (reference sequence). The CDR3 has 14 amino acids. CDR3 protein: CSAGSGLSNQPQHF. Here the CDR3 DNA reads TGCAGTGCGGGATCCGGACTTAGCAATCAGCCCCAGCATTTT.

CDR3 sequence: CASSLGGGQPQHF. Here the CDR3 DNA reads TGCGCCAGCAGCTTGGGTGGGGGTCAGCCCCAGCATTTT. The chain uses TRBV5-1 and TRBJ1-5; D is perhaps TRBD1 (5 bases). This CDR3 contains 13 residues. Germline CDR1 and CDR2: SGHRS and YFSETQ. Between the trimmed V and J ends, which lost 0 bases and 6 bases, there was a span of 7 bases.

V and J are TRBV9 and TRBJ2-5; 7 bases fit TRBD2. The CDR3 loop spans 14 amino acids. V lost 3 bases to trimming and J lost 2 bases; unmatched junction nucleotides: 4. Germline V gene lookup returns CDR1 SGDLS and CDR2 YYNGEE. The CDR3 spells CASSATSAQETQYF. The CDR3 DNA is TGTGCCAGCAGCGCAACTAGCGCTCAAGAGACCCAGTACTTC.

This clonotype was seen a handful of times. The chain uses TRBV6-5 and TRBJ1-1, with D possibly being TRBD1 (6 bases). The length of the CDR3 is 14 residues. The germline V gene has CDR1 MNHEY and CDR2 SVGAGI. Trimming took 0 bases from V and 6 from J, leaving 11 bases between them. CDR3 sequence reads: CASSYSGGGPEAFF. The CDR3 DNA follows: TGTGCCAGCAGTTACTCAGGGGGAGGGCCTGAAGCTTTCTTT.

The chain carries TRBV3-1 and TRBJ2-3, with 8 bases aligning to TRBD2. The trim removed 5 bases at V and 5 bases at J, leaving 9 bases unmatched. CDR1 is LGHDT and CDR2 is YNNKEL in the germline V gene (reference sequence). The CDR3 has 15 amino acids. For the CDR3, the DNA is TGTGCCAGCAGCTCGCGAGCGGGAGATAAAGATACGCAGTATTTT. It specifies CASSSRAGDKDTQYF.

The chain recombines TRBV9 with TRBJ1-1; TRBD1 is a possible D gene (5 bases). Germline CDR1 reads SGDLS; CDR2 reads YYNGEE. The CDR3 is 14 amino acids. Trimming pared 3 bases from V and 8 bases from J, leaving 17 bases between. The CDR3 DNA sequence: TGTGCCAGCAGCGCCTGGGACGGGGTGCGGGAAGCTTTCTTT. Translated, it gives CASSAWDGVREAFF.

This clonotype was detected a few times. The chain joins TRBV28 to TRBJ2-1, with TRBD1 matching 11 bases. From germline, CDR1 is MDHEN and CDR2 SYDVKM. V dropped 8 bases and J dropped 10; count of bases not matched to a gene: 13. This CDR3 comprises 15 residues. CDR3 residues: CASSPAGTGGREQFF. Written as DNA, the CDR3 is TGTGCCAGCTCCCCGGCGGGGACAGGGGGGAGGGAGCAGTTCTTC.

The chain couples TRBV14 to TRBJ2-3; 9 bases fit TRBD2. This CDR3 has 16 amino acids. The germline V gene has CDR1 SGHDN and CDR2 FVKESK. The V and J ends lost 1 base and 5 bases, in that order; junction bases with no gene match: 7. The CDR3 DNA follows: TGTGCCAGCAGCCAAGCTTTAGCGGGAGTTGGAGATACGCAGTATTTT. Translating gives CASSQALAGVGDTQYF.

The rearrangement joins TRBV12-3 or TRBV12-4 to TRBJ2-2; TRBD1 might be the D (6 bases). Trimming stripped 2 bases from V and 6 bases from J, with 7 bases between. The CDR3 is 13 amino acids. CDR3: CASSLRQAGELFF. CDR3 DNA: TGTGCCAGCAGTTTAAGACAGGCCGGGGAGCTGTTTTTT.

The chain joins TRBV7-9 to TRBJ1-4, with 10 nucleotides matching TRBD1. V was clipped by 0 bases and J by 7 bases; unmatched bases: 5. CDR1 SEHNR and CDR2 FQNEAQ come from the germline V gene (reference sequence). This CDR3 has 16 residues. The CDR3 nucleotides read TGTGCCAGCAGCTTAGCAGCGGGGACAGGGGTTGAAAAACTGTTTTTT. It encodes CASSLAAGTGVEKLFF.

In its sample, this clonotype was seen once. The chain couples TRBV29-1 to TRBJ2-5; 7 nucleotides align to TRBD2. The CDR3 is 12 amino acids. V was pared by 4 bases and J by 4 bases, with 3 bases of the junction left unmatched. Germline V gene sequence: CDR1 SQVTM, CDR2 ANQGSEA. CDR3: CSVGGGGETQYF. As DNA, the CDR3 is TGCAGCGTTGGTGGGGGGGGAGAGACCCAGTACTTC.

The gene calls are TRBV7-6 and TRBJ2-3, with 16 bases matching TRBD2. The length of the CDR3 is 21 residues. Germline-derived CDR1 and CDR2 are SGHVS and FNYEAQ. The V gene end was trimmed by 3 bases and the J gene end by 0 bases; junction bases not matched to a gene: 12. DNA for the CDR3: TGTGCCAGCAGCTTCCCCACGGGACTAGCGGGAGGGTCCCGAAGCACAGATACGCAGTATTTT. It is translated as CASSFPTGLAGGSRSTDTQYF.

This clonotype was detected a few times. The chain joins TRBV28 to TRBJ2-7; 7 nucleotides line up with TRBD1. Germline V gene sequence: CDR1 MDHEN, CDR2 SYDVKM. The J segment lost 2 bases and the V segment lost 5 bases, leaving 15 bases of the junction unmatched. The CDR3 extends over 17 amino acids. The CDR3 spells CASSTRFGTDTPYEQYF. The CDR3 DNA is TGTGCCAGCAGTACAAGATTCGGGACAGACACTCCCTACGAGCAGTACTTC.

The rearrangement uses TRBV29-1 and TRBJ2-3; 9 bases align to TRBD2. The germline CDR1 and CDR2 sequences are SQVTM and ANQGSEA. After removal of 7 bases from V and 5 bases from J, the junction contained 13 bases not matched to a gene. The CDR3 contains 15 residues. DNA for the CDR3: TGCAGCGGGGGTCGAAGCGGGAGGTTAGAAGATACGCAGTATTTT. It encodes CSGGRSGRLEDTQYF.

This chain joins TRBV6-5 and TRBJ1-6; unclear D gene. This CDR3 is built from 14 residues. V lost 5 bases and J lost 7, with 12 bases in between. Germline V gene sequence: CDR1 MNHEY, CDR2 SVGAGI. Here the CDR3 reads CASSRNVGNSPLHF. The CDR3 DNA follows: TGTGCCAGCAGTCGCAACGTGGGGAATTCACCCCTCCACTTT.

The CDR3 nucleotides read TGTGCCAGCAGTACCGGGACCGAAGATGAAAAACTGTTTTTT. This sequence encodes CASSTGTEDEKLFF. The chain is built from TRBV28 and TRBJ1-4; tentative D call: TRBD1 (5 bases). Germline-derived CDR1 and CDR2 are MDHEN and SYDVKM. The CDR3 spans 14 residues. With 5 bases removed from V and 6 bases from J, the gap between germline ends came to 13 bases.

This clonotype was counted between two and nine times. The chain joins TRBV10-3 to TRBJ2-3; D is perhaps TRBD1 (7 bases). Germline assignment: CDR1 ENHRY and CDR2 SYGVKD. V gave up 0 bases and J gave up 4 bases, with 17 bases separating them. CDR3 size: 17 residues. Here the CDR3 DNA reads TGTGCCATCAGTGAGTCCATGGGGGGACAGCATTCAGATACGCAGTATTTT. The encoded protein is CAISESMGGQHSDTQYF.

This chain links TRBV28 with TRBJ2-7; weak D call: TRBD2 (6 bases). Trimming pared 8 bases from V and 0 bases from J, leaving 14 bases between. CDR1 is MDHEN and CDR2 is SYDVKM in the germline V gene. This CDR3 contains 14 residues. CDR3 in amino acids: CASRKLSGSYEQYF. CDR3 bases: TGTGCCAGCCGAAAACTTAGCGGCTCCTACGAGCAGTACTTC.

The DNA for the CDR3 is TGTGCCAGCTGCCGACACCCCTCCTACGAGCAGTACTTC. It translates to CASCRHPSYEQYF. The J gene is TRBJ2-7, the V gene TRBV28; D call uncertain. The germline V and J ends were trimmed by 8 bases and 0 bases, with 11 bases remaining between them. Germline V gene data show CDR1 as MDHEN and CDR2 as SYDVKM. This CDR3 comprises 13 residues.

CDR3 DNA: TGTGCCACCGAGGGCAATCAGCCCCAGCATTTT. Protein sequence: CATEGNQPQHF. This chain links TRBV28 with TRBJ1-5, with unresolved D. Germline V CDR1 and CDR2: MDHEN, SYDVKM. The CDR3 contains 11 residues. Trimming took 10 bases from V and 2 from J, leaving 6 bases between them.

This chain connects TRBV28 to TRBJ2-5; D is possibly TRBD2 (6 bases). The CDR3 is made up of 15 amino acids. Germline CDR1 reads MDHEN; CDR2 reads SYDVKM. The V end was cut by 5 bases, the J end by 3 bases, with 16 bases between. CDR3 DNA sequence: TGTGCCAGCAGTCCCCCGGGACTCGCCAAAGAGACCCAGTACTTC. Its protein is CASSPPGLAKETQYF. The complete variable domain, with remaining parts taken from reference TRBV28 and TRBJ2-5, reads DVKVTQSSRYLVKRTGEKVFLECVQDMDHENMFWYRQDPGLGLRLIYFSYDVKMKEKGDIPEGYSVSREKKERFSLILESASTNQTSMYLCASSPPGLAKETQYFGPGTRLLVL.

This chain joins TRBV20-1 and TRBJ1-1; D gene unclear. Germline V CDR1 and CDR2: DFQATT, SNEGSKA (reference sequence). CDR3 length: 13 residues. Trimming stripped 6 bases from V and 0 bases from J, with 11 bases between. The CDR3 coding sequence is TGCAGTGCCACACCTTCTCTGAACACTGAAGCTTTCTTT. Protein: CSATPSLNTEAFF.

The chain recombines TRBV6-5 with TRBJ1-5; 8 positions agree with TRBD1. The CDR3 has 15 amino acids. J lost 2 bases, V lost 0 bases, and 0 bases had no gene match. Germline loops: CDR1 MNHEY, CDR2 SVGAGI. The CDR3: CASSYSTGGNQPQHF. The CDR3 nucleotides are TGTGCCAGCAGTTACTCGACAGGGGGCAATCAGCCCCAGCATTTT.